Listed below are T cell receptor beta chains from one sample, sequenced in a study of blood T cell repertoires in COVID-19. The data were produced by immunoSEQ multiplex PCR, yet TCRdb's version contains in-frame clones alone and is incomplete. The sample yields 150,000 to 200,000 clones, 90% to 95% seen once. Sequenced: peripheral blood. Every receptor here comes from a woman aged 55-75 years with COVID-19, enrolled during active disease. Both conserved end residues are part of each CDR3. The order of the fields is CDR3 protein, CDR3 DNA, V gene, D gene, J gene, clone size. The D gene is left open where the match is weak. Not every row has a clone size; where given, it reads once, few, many or a size class.

CDR3: CASSQDNLLVFSSTDTQYF; DNA: TGTGCCAGCAGCCAAGATAATCTACTGGTTTTTTCTAGCACAGATACGCAGTATTTT; V: TRBV3-1/TRBV3-2; D: NA; J: TRBJ2-3; size: NA
CDR3: CASSSQGLSGELFF; DNA: TGTGCCAGTAGTAGCCAGGGCCTGTCCGGGGAGCTGTTTTTT; V: TRBV19; D: NA; J: TRBJ2-2; size: NA
CDR3: CASSSSGRRNEKLFF; DNA: TGTGCCAGCAGCTCCTCAGGGAGGCGTAATGAAAAACTGTTTTTT; V: TRBV9; D: NA; J: TRBJ1-4; size: NA
CDR3: CASSLVAYEQYF; DNA: TGTGCCAGCAGCTTAGTAGCCTACGAGCAGTACTTC; V: TRBV7-2; D: NA; J: TRBJ2-7; size: NA
CDR3: CASSLARRGGPGYTF; DNA: TGTGCCAGCAGCTTAGCGAGGAGGGGTGGGCCTGGCTACACCTTC; V: TRBV7-9; D: NA; J: TRBJ1-2; size: NA
CDR3: CASSPLTGTGDIQYF; DNA: TGTGCCAGCAGCCCACTTACCGGGACAGGGGACATTCAGTACTTC; V: TRBV3-1/TRBV3-2; D: TRBD1; J: TRBJ2-4; size: NA
CDR3: CASSQAGADYGYTF; DNA: TGCGCCAGCAGCCAAGCAGGGGCAGACTATGGCTACACCTTC; V: TRBV4-3; D: NA; J: TRBJ1-2; size: NA
CDR3: CASSFRQGVQMDEQFF; DNA: TGTGCCAGCAGCTTTCGACAGGGGGTACAGATGGATGAGCAGTTCTTC; V: TRBV5-5; D: TRBD1; J: TRBJ2-1; size: NA
CDR3: CASSVGQINEKLFF; DNA: TGTGCCAGCAGCGTAGGGCAGATTAATGAAAAACTGTTTTTT; V: TRBV9; D: NA; J: TRBJ1-4; size: NA
CDR3: CASSLGLAGNPYEQYF; DNA: TGTGCCAGCAGCTTAGGACTAGCGGGAAATCCCTACGAGCAGTACTTC; V: TRBV7-2; D: TRBD2; J: TRBJ2-7; size: NA
CDR3: CASRPSSGDPYEQYF; DNA: TGTGCCAGCAGGCCCTCATCGGGAGATCCCTACGAGCAGTACTTC; V: TRBV6-5; D: NA; J: TRBJ2-7; size: NA
CDR3: CAWSVPGRGNQPQHF; DNA: TGTGCCTGGAGTGTACCGGGCAGGGGCAATCAGCCCCAGCATTTT; V: TRBV30; D: NA; J: TRBJ1-5; size: once
CDR3: CASSLAGTNQETQYF; DNA: TGCGCCAGCAGCTTGGCCGGGACAAACCAAGAGACCCAGTACTTC; V: TRBV5-1; D: NA; J: TRBJ2-5; size: NA
CDR3: CASSHERGGTSGGEKQFF; DNA: TGCGCCAGCAGCCACGAAAGAGGCGGGACTAGCGGGGGGGAAAAACAGTTCTTC; V: TRBV4-3; D: TRBD2; J: TRBJ2-1; size: NA
CDR3: CASSQEGAGANTEAFF; DNA: TGTGCCAGCAGCCAAGAGGGCGCAGGGGCGAACACTGAAGCTTTCTTT; V: TRBV3-1/TRBV3-2; D: NA; J: TRBJ1-1; size: NA
CDR3: CASSQDYRGSYNSPLHF; DNA: TGCGCCAGCAGCCAAGATTACCGAGGCTCCTATAATTCACCCCTCCACTTT; V: TRBV4-1; D: NA; J: TRBJ1-6; size: NA
CDR3: CASRSFASGKGGEKLFF; DNA: TGCGCCAGCAGGTCTTTCGCCTCGGGCAAGGGAGGTGAAAAACTGTTTTTT; V: TRBV4-3; D: NA; J: TRBJ1-4; size: NA
CDR3: CASSPPGQLNEKLFF; DNA: TGCGCCAGCAGCCCGCCGGGACAGTTAAATGAAAAACTGTTTTTT; V: TRBV5-1; D: TRBD1; J: TRBJ1-4; size: NA
CDR3: CASSPPTGRWTGELFF; DNA: TGTGCCAGCAGCCCCCCGACAGGGAGGTGGACCGGGGAGCTGTTTTTT; V: TRBV16; D: NA; J: TRBJ2-2; size: NA
CDR3: CASSQDASGGDPSYEQYF; DNA: TGTGCCAGCAGCCAAGACGCATCGGGAGGGGACCCAAGCTACGAGCAGTACTTC; V: TRBV3-1/TRBV3-2; D: TRBD2; J: TRBJ2-7; size: NA
CDR3: CASRTGGLTNEKLFF; DNA: TGCGCCAGCAGGACGGGGGGTTTAACTAATGAAAAACTGTTTTTT; V: TRBV5-1; D: NA; J: TRBJ1-4; size: NA
CDR3: CASSLPRDKNTEAFF; DNA: TGTGCCAGCAGCTTACCGAGGGACAAGAACACTGAAGCTTTCTTT; V: TRBV7-2; D: NA; J: TRBJ1-1; size: NA
CDR3: CASSLGLAGGHRTGELFF; DNA: TGTGCCAGCAGCTTAGGTCTAGCGGGGGGCCACCGCACCGGGGAGCTGTTTTTT; V: TRBV5-4; D: TRBD2; J: TRBJ2-2; size: NA
CDR3: CASSYNTGGSYEQYF; DNA: TGTGCCAGCAGTTACAACACAGGGGGCTCCTACGAGCAGTACTTC; V: TRBV6-5; D: TRBD1; J: TRBJ2-7; size: NA
CDR3: CASSTQGAEQFF; DNA: TGTGCCAGCAGCACACAGGGGGCTGAGCAGTTCTTC; V: TRBV9; D: TRBD1; J: TRBJ2-1; size: NA
CDR3: CASSLGDRGFYGYTF; DNA: TGTGCCAGCAGCTTAGGGGACAGGGGATTCTATGGCTACACCTTC; V: TRBV7-9; D: TRBD1; J: TRBJ1-2; size: NA
CDR3: CATSRWGRSYEQYF; DNA: TGTGCCACCAGCAGGTGGGGCAGGAGCTACGAGCAGTACTTC; V: TRBV15; D: NA; J: TRBJ2-7; size: NA
CDR3: CASSEYGSYTF; DNA: TGTGCCAGCAGTGAATACGGGAGCTACACCTTC; V: TRBV2; D: NA; J: TRBJ1-2; size: NA
CDR3: CASSYQGPQHF; DNA: TGTGCCAGCAGTTACCAGGGGCCCCAGCATTTT; V: TRBV6-2/TRBV6-3; D: NA; J: TRBJ1-5; size: NA
CDR3: CASSYSWGDGNQPQHF; DNA: TGTGCCAGCAGTTACTCGTGGGGAGACGGCAATCAGCCCCAGCATTTT; V: TRBV6-6; D: NA; J: TRBJ1-5; size: NA
CDR3: CASSQTGTYTYEQYF; DNA: TGCGCCAGCAGCCAGACCGGGACATATACCTACGAGCAGTACTTC; V: TRBV4-3; D: NA; J: TRBJ2-7; size: NA
CDR3: CASSQGGAGSPLHF; DNA: TGTGCCAGCAGCCAAGGGGGCGCCGGGTCACCCCTCCACTTT; V: TRBV3-1/TRBV3-2; D: NA; J: TRBJ1-6; size: NA
CDR3: CASSRTLGNTGELFF; DNA: TGTGCCAGCAGCCGGACACTTGGGAACACCGGGGAGCTGTTTTTT; V: TRBV7-3; D: NA; J: TRBJ2-2; size: NA
CDR3: CASSLREQGANTIYF; DNA: TGTGCCAGCAGCTTAAGGGAACAGGGGGCGAACACCATATATTTT; V: TRBV7-8; D: TRBD1; J: TRBJ1-3; size: few
CDR3: CASSLRGGLAGASIYEQYF; DNA: TGTGCCAGCAGCTTACGAGGTGGGCTAGCGGGGGCATCGATTTACGAGCAGTACTTC; V: TRBV7-8; D: TRBD2; J: TRBJ2-7; size: NA
CDR3: CASSLREGQETQYF; DNA: TGTGCCAGCAGCTTAAGAGAGGGCCAAGAGACCCAGTACTTC; V: TRBV5-4; D: NA; J: TRBJ2-5; size: NA
CDR3: CASSVLAGGDTQYF; DNA: TGTGCCAGCAGTGTACTAGCGGGGGGAGATACGCAGTATTTT; V: TRBV6-4; D: TRBD2; J: TRBJ2-3; size: NA
CDR3: CASSQGLAVNEQFF; DNA: TGTGCCAGCAGCCAAGGACTAGCGGTAAATGAGCAGTTCTTC; V: TRBV3-1/TRBV3-2; D: TRBD2; J: TRBJ2-1; size: NA
CDR3: CASSQQQGSTDTQYF; DNA: TGTGCCAGCAGCCAACAACAGGGAAGCACAGATACGCAGTATTTT; V: TRBV7-2; D: NA; J: TRBJ2-3; size: NA
CDR3: CASSHRRIRTGQTSTDTQYF; DNA: TGTGCCAGCAGCCACAGGAGGATCCGGACAGGGCAAACTAGCACAGATACGCAGTATTTT; V: TRBV6-6; D: TRBD1; J: TRBJ2-3; size: NA
CDR3: CASSRGPGDSPLHF; DNA: TGTGCCAGCTCTCGGGGTCCGGGGGATTCACCCCTCCACTTT; V: TRBV19; D: NA; J: TRBJ1-6; size: NA
CDR3: CASTSGGTDEKLFF; DNA: TGTGCCAGCACCTCTGGGGGGACGGATGAAAAACTGTTTTTT; V: TRBV6-5; D: NA; J: TRBJ1-4; size: NA